The T cell receptor beta chain under discussion was sequenced for a study of blood T cell repertoires in COVID-19. The data were produced by immunoSEQ multiplex PCR, yet TCRdb's version contains in-frame clones alone and is incomplete. The repertoire holds approximately 93,000 clones, with approximately 77% as singletons. The receptor's source is a woman aged 80 or older with acute or convalescent COVID-19. Sequenced input: peripheral blood.

The CDR3 DNA reads TGTGCCAGCAGCCAAGCGGGACTAGTTACCGGGGAGCTGTTTTTT. Protein product: CASSQAGLVTGELFF. V is TRBV4-2 and J is TRBJ2-2; 8 bases line up with TRBD2. The V gene's germline CDR1 is LGHNA and CDR2 YNFKEQ. The CDR3 loop spans 15 amino acids. Losses at the gene ends were 1 base for V and 5 bases for J; bases not matched to a gene: 3.